These 17 T cell receptor beta chains were all obtained from the same sample, sequenced in a study of blood T cell repertoires in COVID-19. The assay was immunoSEQ multiplex PCR, and TCRdb's table has in-frame clones only and misses some. The table lists 300,000 to 350,000 clones, about 91% of them singletons, with just over 9.5% in the top ten. Input material: peripheral blood. These receptors were collected from a man aged 25-40 years with COVID-19, enrolled during active disease.

The rearrangement joins TRBV10-3 to TRBJ2-7, with TRBD1 matching 7 bases. Germline trimming cut 3 bases from V and 5 bases from J; bases unmatched to any gene: 10. The germline gives CDR1 ENHRY, CDR2 SYGVKD. CDR3 length equals 15 residues. DNA of the CDR3: TGTGCCATCAGTGATGCGGGCAGGGGGTTGAACGAGCAGTACTTC. Translated: CAISDAGRGLNEQYF.

This chain links TRBV5-4 with TRBJ1-1; 9 positions match TRBD1. The CDR3 consists of 17 residues. V trimming: 4 bases; J trimming: 1 base; junction bases outside the gene matches: 11. Germline V lookup: CDR1 SGHNT, CDR2 YYREEE (reference sequence). CDR3 nucleotides: TGTGCCAGCAGCCTCGGACAGGGGCGCAAGACGAACACTGAAGCTTTCTTT. This sequence encodes CASSLGQGRKTNTEAFF.

The chain carries TRBV4-2 and TRBJ2-7, with TRBD2 matching 7 bases. From germline, CDR1 is LGHNA and CDR2 YNFKEQ. The CDR3 runs 15 residues. Trimming removed 6 bases from V and 6 bases from J; junction bases left unmatched: 14. The CDR3 loop reads CASRGGGLAQGEQYF. CDR3 DNA sequence: TGTGCCAGCAGGGGGGGAGGGCTAGCTCAGGGCGAGCAGTACTTC.

The chain combines TRBV5-1 with TRBJ1-5, with 11 bases fitting TRBD1. This CDR3 region has 16 residues. The trim removed 4 bases at V and 5 bases at J, leaving 8 bases unmatched. The V gene's germline CDR1 is SGHRS and CDR2 YFSETQ. CDR3 sequence reads: CASSLAPGQGDQPQHF. The CDR3 coding sequence is TGCGCCAGCAGCCTAGCCCCGGGACAGGGGGATCAGCCCCAGCATTTT.

This chain connects TRBV6-6 to TRBJ1-1, with TRBD1 matching 8 bases. The trim removed 5 bases at V and 4 bases at J, leaving 3 bases unmatched. CDR3 length: 13 amino acids. Germline assignment: CDR1 MNHNY and CDR2 SVGAGI (reference sequence). CDR3 nucleotides: TGTGCCAGCAGTCCCGACAGGGGCACTGAAGCTTTCTTT. Translation gives CASSPDRGTEAFF.

The rearrangement joins TRBV5-1 to TRBJ1-2; 7 positions match TRBD1. The CDR3 is 15 amino acids. Germline assignment: CDR1 SGHRS and CDR2 YFSETQ. J lost 1 base, V lost 4 bases, and 7 bases had no gene match. The CDR3 coding sequence is TGCGCCAGCAGCCCCGAGACAGGGTTTAACTATGGCTACACCTTC. It specifies CASSPETGFNYGYTF. Combining the CDR3 with reference TRBV5-1 and TRBJ1-2 gives the whole variable domain KAGVTQTPRYLIKTRGQQVTLSCSPISGHRSVSWYQQTPGQGLQFLFEYFSETQRNKGNFPGRFSGRQFSNSRSEMNVSTLELGDSALYLCASSPETGFNYGYTFGSGTRLTVV.

V and J are TRBV7-8 and TRBJ2-7; D ambiguous. The germline V gene has CDR1 SGHVS and CDR2 FQNEAQ. This CDR3 is built from 14 residues. V dropped 2 bases and J dropped 2 bases, with 10 bases sitting between them. CDR3 protein: CASSLTAKPYEQYF. CDR3 in DNA: TGTGCCAGCAGCTTAACAGCTAAGCCCTACGAGCAGTACTTC.

The V gene is TRBV7-9, the J gene TRBJ1-1, with 7 bases that match TRBD1. The CDR3 is made up of 17 amino acids. V lost 5 bases and J lost 0; bases outside the gene matches: 12. The germline gives CDR1 SEHNR, CDR2 FQNEAQ (reference sequence). CDR3: CASSPSPGQTMNTEAFF. The CDR3 DNA follows: TGTGCCAGCAGCCCCTCCCCGGGACAGACTATGAACACTGAAGCTTTCTTT.

CDR3 region: CATISAGRGDTQYF. In DNA form, the CDR3 reads TGTGCCACCATTTCAGCGGGAAGAGGGGATACGCAGTATTTT. The rearrangement joins TRBV28 to TRBJ2-3, with 7 bases aligning to TRBD2. Trimming took 10 bases from V and 6 from J; bases not matched to a gene: 13. The CDR3 contains 14 residues. The germline V gene encodes CDR1 MDHEN and CDR2 SYDVKM. The variable domain in full, completed from reference TRBV28 and TRBJ2-3, reads DVKVTQSSRYLVKRTGEKVFLECVQDMDHENMFWYRQDPGLGLRLIYFSYDVKMKEKGDIPEGYSVSREKKERFSLILESASTNQTSMYLCATISAGRGDTQYFGPGTRLTVL.

The rearrangement uses TRBV4-2 and TRBJ2-2; TRBD2 agrees at 9 bases. V lost 4 bases and J lost 5; bases outside the gene matches: 11. The V gene's germline CDR1 is LGHNA and CDR2 YNFKEQ. The CDR3 totals 17 residues. The CDR3: CASSPNWTSALTGELFF. The CDR3 region has the DNA TGTGCCAGCAGCCCCAATTGGACTAGCGCCCTAACCGGGGAGCTGTTTTTT.

The chain couples TRBV25-1 to TRBJ2-2, with a tentative D call TRBD1 (6 bases). CDR1 and CDR2 from the germline V gene are MGHDK and SYGVNS. CDR3 length: 14 residues. V was trimmed by 4 bases and J by 3 bases, leaving 9 bases between them. The CDR3 sequence: CASSGTGYTGELFF. The CDR3 DNA sequence: TGTGCCAGCAGTGGCACAGGGTACACCGGGGAGCTGTTTTTT.

The chain joins TRBV6-6 to TRBJ1-5; D perhaps matches TRBD1 (6 bases). V lost 8 bases to trimming and J lost 4 bases, with 12 bases between them. The CDR3 is 13 residues long. Germline CDR1 is MNHNY and CDR2 is SVGAGI (reference sequence). The CDR3 loop is CASQLQGNQPQHF. CDR3 nucleotide sequence: TGTGCCAGCCAATTACAGGGTAATCAGCCCCAGCATTTT.

The count of this clone is one. This rearrangement joins TRBV11-2 to TRBJ2-5, with 8 positions matching TRBD2. Germline V gene sequence: CDR1 SGHAT, CDR2 FQNNGV. With 2 bases clipped from V and 5 bases from J, the junction kept 13 bases outside the gene matches. There are 17 residues in the CDR3. For the CDR3, the DNA is TGTGCCAGCAGCTTATCCCCTTTTCTGCGCGGGGGGGAGACCCAGTACTTC. Its protein product is CASSLSPFLRGGETQYF.

The chain carries TRBV7-2 and TRBJ1-1, with D tentatively TRBD1 (6 bases). This CDR3 is built from 14 residues. V lost 4 bases and J 5 bases, leaving 14 bases between the germline ends. Germline lookup yields CDR1 SGHTA and CDR2 FQGNSA. This CDR3 is CASSSTGRRTEAFF. Written as DNA, the CDR3 is TGTGCCAGCAGCTCGACAGGCCGGAGGACTGAAGCTTTCTTT.

The CDR3 bases are TGTGCCAGCAGTGAGGGACAGGACCCAGATACGCAGTATTTT. Translated, it gives CASSEGQDPDTQYF. This chain uses TRBV6-1 with TRBJ2-3, with TRBD1 identical over 8 bases. The V and J ends lost 3 bases and 4 bases, in that order; junction bases with no gene match: 3. Germline CDR1 MNHNS, CDR2 SASEGT. The CDR3 has 14 amino acids.

The count of this clone is one. The V and J genes are TRBV9 and TRBJ1-2; no definite D call. The CDR3 is made up of 16 amino acids. Germline assignment: CDR1 SGDLS and CDR2 YYNGEE. Deletions cut 0 bases from V and 6 bases from J, with 18 bases between. CDR3 region: CASSVASIGVVDGYTF. CDR3 nucleotides: TGTGCCAGCAGCGTAGCTAGCATCGGGGTAGTGGATGGCTACACCTTC.

The rearrangement uses TRBV5-6 and TRBJ2-2, with unresolved D. Trimming pared 4 bases from V and 6 bases from J, leaving 13 bases between. CDR3 length: 14 amino acids. Germline CDR1 is SGHDT and CDR2 is YYEEEE. This CDR3 reads CASSHRSLPGELFF. The CDR3 DNA follows: TGTGCCAGCAGCCACCGGAGTCTCCCCGGGGAGCTGTTTTTT.